A selection of T cell receptor beta chains follows, all from one sample in a study of T cell repertoires in cytomegalovirus infection. TCRdb passed the reads through MiXCR, listing each CDR3 protein once. This table has a few hundred thousand distinct CDR3 sequences, 15% to 20% appearing once. The sequencing sample was made of PBMCs. Source of these receptors: a human donor in good health (CMV status not recorded). Some clones in this sample may be carry-over from other donors' samples. CDR3s include the opening cysteine and the closing phenylalanine or tryptophan. The order of the fields is V gene, J gene, CDR3 length, clone size, CDR3 protein. Clone size is given for some rows only: seen once, a few or many times, or a class if the clone is expanded.

v_gene: TRBV10-3; j_gene: TRBJ1-3; len: 12; abundance: .; CDR3aa: CATQGSGNTIYF
v_gene: TRBV12-3/TRBV12-4; j_gene: TRBJ2-7; len: 14; abundance: few; CDR3aa: CASHPSGQGYEQYF
v_gene: TRBV4-1; j_gene: TRBJ1-2; len: 12; abundance: few; CDR3aa: CASSQLGFGYTF
v_gene: TRBV15; j_gene: TRBJ1-5; len: 19; abundance: few; CDR3aa: CATSRDYIGTPYDNQPQHF
v_gene: TRBV28; j_gene: TRBJ1-1; len: 16; abundance: .; CDR3aa: CASSLGGAAAVELAFF
v_gene: TRBV13; j_gene: TRBJ2-7; len: 15; abundance: .; CDR3aa: CASSLGGLAGAEQYF
v_gene: TRBV6-6; j_gene: TRBJ2-3; len: 15; abundance: many; CDR3aa: CASRGLAGEADTQYF
v_gene: TRBV5-1; j_gene: TRBJ2-5; len: 15; abundance: .; CDR3aa: CASRLGQGAGETQYF
v_gene: TRBV28; j_gene: TRBJ1-5; len: 16; abundance: .; CDR3aa: CASSSPWRARGQPQHF
v_gene: TRBV19; j_gene: TRBJ1-2; len: 17; abundance: few; CDR3aa: CASSGTEGRDPNYGYTF
v_gene: TRBV7-2; j_gene: TRBJ2-5; len: 13; abundance: many; CDR3aa: CASSLLGRETQYF
v_gene: TRBV10-3; j_gene: TRBJ2-1; len: 13; abundance: many; CDR3aa: CAIFSGGAGEQFF
v_gene: TRBV12-3/TRBV12-4; j_gene: TRBJ2-3; len: 15; abundance: .; CDR3aa: CASSEAGFTTDTQYF
v_gene: TRBV27; j_gene: TRBJ1-4; len: 13; abundance: .; CDR3aa: CASSDREDEKLFF
v_gene: TRBV6-2/TRBV6-3; j_gene: TRBJ2-1; len: 15; abundance: many; CDR3aa: CASGEGEGLWNEQFF
v_gene: TRBV11-2; j_gene: TRBJ2-7; len: 14; abundance: .; CDR3aa: CASSFGLDWYEQYF
v_gene: TRBV4-1; j_gene: TRBJ2-1; len: 15; abundance: .; CDR3aa: CASSPQHLRAGEQFF